The rows below give T cell receptor beta chains drawn from one sample of a study of radiation and T cells in renal cell carcinoma. Clones were read by immunoSEQ multiplex PCR, and TCRdb kept only the in-frame ones, dropping some. The data contain about 78,000 clones, around 89% of them seen just once; the ten biggest clones take up roughly 6%. The starting material was blood, obtained from a patient whose treatment included radiotherapy and nephrectomy. Receptors originate from a woman aged 70 to 79 with renal cell carcinoma. Each CDR3 is given with its conserved first and last residue. The order of the fields is clone size, D gene, V gene, J gene, CDR3 protein, CDR3 DNA. D genes are given only for firm matches. Size is omitted from some rows. Given values are once, few, many or a class for expanded clones.

abundance: -; d_gene: TRBD2; v_gene: TRBV4-2; j_gene: TRBJ2-1; CDR3aa: CASSQVMGLAGEIGEQFF; CDR3nt: TGTGCCAGCAGCCAAGTTATGGGACTAGCGGGGGAAATAGGTGAGCAGTTCTTC
abundance: -; d_gene: -; v_gene: TRBV7-9; j_gene: TRBJ1-1; CDR3aa: CASSDPVGVEAFF; CDR3nt: TGTGCCAGCAGCGATCCCGTTGGGGTAGAAGCTTTCTTT
abundance: -; d_gene: -; v_gene: TRBV2; j_gene: TRBJ2-7; CDR3aa: CASSEFEAYEQYF; CDR3nt: TGTGCCAGCAGTGAATTCGAAGCCTACGAGCAGTACTTC
abundance: -; d_gene: -; v_gene: TRBV6-1; j_gene: TRBJ2-1; CDR3aa: CASSSDYLSYNEQFF; CDR3nt: TGTGCCAGCAGTTCGGACTACTTGTCCTACAATGAGCAGTTCTTC
abundance: -; d_gene: -; v_gene: TRBV27; j_gene: TRBJ1-3; CDR3aa: CASSRDNSGNTIYF; CDR3nt: TGTGCCAGCAGCCGGGACAACTCTGGAAACACCATATATTTT
abundance: -; d_gene: -; v_gene: TRBV29-1; j_gene: TRBJ1-4; CDR3aa: CSVVPVAGAHEKLFF; CDR3nt: TGCAGCGTTGTCCCCGTGGCCGGGGCCCATGAAAAACTGTTTTTT
abundance: once; d_gene: -; v_gene: TRBV7-2; j_gene: TRBJ1-3; CDR3aa: CASSLGQGLPGNTIYF; CDR3nt: TGTGCCAGCAGCTTAGGGCAGGGGCTCCCTGGAAACACCATATATTTT
abundance: -; d_gene: -; v_gene: TRBV28; j_gene: TRBJ1-1; CDR3aa: CASSLSPKTTGAFF; CDR3nt: TGTGCCAGCAGTTTATCCCCAAAAACGACGGGGGCTTTCTTT
abundance: -; d_gene: TRBD2; v_gene: TRBV6-6; j_gene: TRBJ2-3; CDR3aa: CASSSSSGGADTQYF; CDR3nt: TGTGCCAGCAGTAGTTCTAGCGGGGGGGCGGATACGCAGTATTTT
abundance: -; d_gene: -; v_gene: TRBV7-6; j_gene: TRBJ1-1; CDR3aa: CASSLGGDTEAFF; CDR3nt: TGTGCCAGCAGCTTAGGCGGAGACACTGAAGCTTTCTTT
abundance: -; d_gene: -; v_gene: TRBV27; j_gene: TRBJ1-5; CDR3aa: CASRFRGSNQPQHF; CDR3nt: TGTGCCAGCAGATTCAGGGGTAGCAATCAGCCCCAGCATTTT
abundance: -; d_gene: TRBD1; v_gene: TRBV5-4; j_gene: TRBJ2-1; CDR3aa: CASNPQGAYNEQFF; CDR3nt: TGTGCCAGCAACCCCCAGGGGGCCTACAATGAGCAGTTCTTC
abundance: -; d_gene: -; v_gene: TRBV7-9; j_gene: TRBJ1-4; CDR3aa: CASSLESAFNEKLFF; CDR3nt: TGTGCCAGCAGCTTAGAATCTGCGTTTAATGAAAAACTGTTTTTT
abundance: -; d_gene: -; v_gene: TRBV28; j_gene: TRBJ1-1; CDR3aa: CASRMGETEAFF; CDR3nt: TGTGCCAGCAGGATGGGGGAAACTGAAGCTTTCTTT
abundance: -; d_gene: -; v_gene: TRBV7-3; j_gene: TRBJ2-3; CDR3aa: CASSPGPLSDTQYF; CDR3nt: TGTGCCAGCAGCCCGGGGCCCCTCTCAGATACGCAGTATTTT
abundance: -; d_gene: TRBD1; v_gene: TRBV27; j_gene: TRBJ2-7; CDR3aa: CASSLGTGLVNEQYF; CDR3nt: TGTGCCAGCAGTTTAGGGACAGGGCTTGTCAACGAGCAGTACTTC
abundance: -; d_gene: -; v_gene: TRBV7-9; j_gene: TRBJ1-2; CDR3aa: CASSVQDLYGYTF; CDR3nt: TGTGCCAGCTCGGTACAGGATCTTTATGGCTACACCTTC
abundance: -; d_gene: -; v_gene: TRBV6-1; j_gene: TRBJ1-5; CDR3aa: CASSVEAGGNQPQHF; CDR3nt: TGTGCCAGCAGTGTCGAGGCAGGCGGCAATCAGCCCCAGCATTTT
abundance: once; d_gene: TRBD1; v_gene: TRBV18; j_gene: TRBJ2-2; CDR3aa: CASSPRTGKNGELFF; CDR3nt: TGTGCCAGCTCCCCTAGGACAGGGAAGAACGGGGAGCTGTTTTTT
abundance: -; d_gene: -; v_gene: TRBV11-2; j_gene: TRBJ1-5; CDR3aa: CASSLGDLGNQPQHF; CDR3nt: TGTGCCAGCAGCTTAGGGGACCTAGGGAATCAGCCCCAGCATTTT
abundance: -; d_gene: -; v_gene: TRBV11-2; j_gene: TRBJ1-3; CDR3aa: CASSRGPAGNTIYF; CDR3nt: TGTGCCAGCAGCCGAGGGCCCGCGGGAAACACCATATATTTT
abundance: -; d_gene: TRBD2; v_gene: TRBV30; j_gene: TRBJ2-2; CDR3aa: CAWRKRLAGGPDTGELFF; CDR3nt: TGTGCCTGGAGAAAGCGGCTAGCGGGGGGGCCAGACACCGGGGAGCTGTTTTTT
abundance: -; d_gene: -; v_gene: TRBV19; j_gene: TRBJ2-3; CDR3aa: CASSTSVAGTDTQYF; CDR3nt: TGTGCCAGTAGTACTAGCGTAGCCGGGACAGATACGCAGTATTTT
abundance: -; d_gene: -; v_gene: TRBV5-1; j_gene: TRBJ2-1; CDR3aa: CASSLSEGPSSYNEQFF; CDR3nt: TGCGCCAGCAGCTTGTCGGAGGGCCCGAGCTCCTACAATGAGCAGTTCTTC
abundance: -; d_gene: -; v_gene: TRBV30; j_gene: TRBJ1-2; CDR3aa: CAWSVLGGYTF; CDR3nt: TGTGCCTGGAGTGTATTGGGCGGCTACACCTTC
abundance: -; d_gene: TRBD1; v_gene: TRBV5-1; j_gene: TRBJ1-2; CDR3aa: CASSYGTELGYTF; CDR3nt: TGCGCCAGCAGCTACGGGACAGAACTTGGCTACACCTTC
abundance: -; d_gene: TRBD1; v_gene: TRBV9; j_gene: TRBJ1-2; CDR3aa: CASSAQDRGFYGYTF; CDR3nt: TGTGCCAGCAGCGCCCAAGACAGGGGATTCTATGGCTACACCTTC
abundance: once; d_gene: TRBD1; v_gene: TRBV5-1; j_gene: TRBJ2-7; CDR3aa: CASSLLGTDLYSPYEQYF; CDR3nt: TGCGCCAGCAGCTTGTTAGGGACAGACCTTTATTCACCCTACGAGCAGTACTTC
abundance: -; d_gene: TRBD2; v_gene: TRBV29-1; j_gene: TRBJ2-5; CDR3aa: CSARGGYQETQYF; CDR3nt: TGCAGCGCCCGGGGAGGGTACCAAGAGACCCAGTACTTC
abundance: -; d_gene: -; v_gene: TRBV19; j_gene: TRBJ1-1; CDR3aa: CASSIDSTEGAFF; CDR3nt: TGTGCCAGTAGTATAGACTCGACCGAGGGAGCTTTCTTT
abundance: -; d_gene: TRBD1; v_gene: TRBV6-4; j_gene: TRBJ1-2; CDR3aa: CASSSTTGGYGYTF; CDR3nt: TGTGCCAGCAGTTCGACGACAGGGGGCTATGGCTACACCTTC
abundance: -; d_gene: -; v_gene: TRBV5-5; j_gene: TRBJ2-3; CDR3aa: CASSLLRGTDTQYF; CDR3nt: TGTGCCAGCAGCTTGCTCCGGGGCACAGATACGCAGTATTTT
abundance: -; d_gene: -; v_gene: TRBV6-6; j_gene: TRBJ1-4; CDR3aa: CASSSGKLFF; CDR3nt: TGTGCCAGCAGTTCTGGGAAACTGTTTTTT
abundance: once; d_gene: TRBD2; v_gene: TRBV6-6; j_gene: TRBJ2-3; CDR3aa: CASSQRRGALTDTQYF; CDR3nt: TGTGCCAGCAGCCAACGGCGGGGGGCCTTGACAGATACGCAGTATTTT
abundance: once; d_gene: -; v_gene: TRBV21-1; j_gene: TRBJ1-2; CDR3aa: CASSKAPPDTF; CDR3nt: TGTGCCAGCAGCAAAGCTCCCCCCGACACCTTC
abundance: -; d_gene: -; v_gene: TRBV4-3; j_gene: TRBJ1-1; CDR3aa: CASSQVSGGNTEAFF; CDR3nt: TGCGCCAGCAGCCAAGTGTCGGGGGGGAACACTGAAGCTTTCTTT
abundance: -; d_gene: -; v_gene: TRBV5-1; j_gene: TRBJ1-3; CDR3aa: CASSLGASRGSGNTIYF; CDR3nt: TGCGCCAGCAGCTTGGGAGCCTCCCGAGGCTCTGGAAACACCATATATTTT